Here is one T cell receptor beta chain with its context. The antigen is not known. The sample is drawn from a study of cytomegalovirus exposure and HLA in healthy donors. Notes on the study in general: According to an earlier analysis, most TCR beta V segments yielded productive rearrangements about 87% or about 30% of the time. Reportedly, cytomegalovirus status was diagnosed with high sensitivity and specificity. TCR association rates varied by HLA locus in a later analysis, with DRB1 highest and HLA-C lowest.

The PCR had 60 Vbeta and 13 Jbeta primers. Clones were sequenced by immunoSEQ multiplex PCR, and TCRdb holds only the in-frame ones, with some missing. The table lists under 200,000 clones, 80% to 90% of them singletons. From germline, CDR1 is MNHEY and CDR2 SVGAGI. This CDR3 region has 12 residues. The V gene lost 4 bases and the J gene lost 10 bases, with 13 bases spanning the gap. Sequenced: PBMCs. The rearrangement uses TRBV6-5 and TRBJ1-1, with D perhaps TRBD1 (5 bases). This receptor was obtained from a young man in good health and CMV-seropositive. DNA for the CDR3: TGTGCCAGCAGTTCAGGGACTCCTGGAGCTTTCTTT. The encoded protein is CASSSGTPGAFF.